This entry is about one TCR beta chain. Its antigen remains unidentified. CDR1 and CDR2 (germline): DFQATT, SNEGSKA (reference sequence). The CDR3 has 11 amino acids. Trimming removed 7 bases from V and 7 bases from J, with 12 bases in between. This sample was included in a study of blood T cells in healthy people across ages. General study findings and limits: Across the age range, TCR beta diversity per million T cells fell in a roughly linear way. Comparison with aged donors showed that long-lived donors had more naive CD4+ cells and higher diversity.

A sample-barcoded 5' primer and a J-beta primer mix were used in a second PCR of about 7 to 12 cycles. Researchers report that a template-switch adaptor with 12 random nucleotides tagged each cDNA molecule. A single record per CDR3 protein comes from TCRdb applying MiXCR to the 5' RACE reads. The sample yields 1.5 million or so distinct CDR3 sequences, roughly two fifths seen once. The amount of total RNA extracted per sample was at least 5 micrograms. The origin of this receptor is a woman between 18 and 29 years old in good health. Sequences were obtained from blood. The rearrangement joins TRBV20-1 to TRBJ2-3, with D possibly matching TRBD2 (5 bases). The CDR3 DNA sequence: TGCAGTGTCCTACGAGGGAATACGCAGTATTTT. The encoded protein is CSVLRGNTQYF.